Listed here are 29 T cell receptor beta chains from one sample, sequenced in a study of blood T cell repertoires in COVID-19. TCRdb keeps only in-frame clones here, not all; method: immunoSEQ multiplex PCR. The sample records 110,000 or so clones, approximately 81% being singletons. The sequenced material came from peripheral blood. The receptors were sampled from a human donor in a cohort sampled during active COVID-19.

V is TRBV9 and J is TRBJ2-3; the D is unclear. V lost 4 bases to trimming and J lost 3 bases, with 9 bases between them. Germline loops: CDR1 SGDLS, CDR2 YYNGEE. This CDR3 has 13 residues. Written as DNA, the CDR3 is TGTGCCAGCAGCTCTCAGGTGACAGATACGCAGTATTTT. Residues: CASSSQVTDTQYF. Based on the CDR3 plus reference TRBV9 and TRBJ2-3, the full variable domain is DSGVTQTPKHLITATGQRVTLRCSPRSGDLSVYWYQQSLDQGLQFLIQYYNGEERAKGNILERFSAQQFPDLHSELNLSSLELGDSALYFCASSSQVTDTQYFGPGTRLTVL.

The genes are TRBV7-2 and TRBJ2-6, with TRBD1 identical over 10 bases. The ends lost 5 bases at V and 0 bases at J; junction bases unmatched: 4. Germline V CDR1 and CDR2: SGHTA, FQGNSA. This CDR3 is built from 17 residues. DNA of the CDR3: TGTGCCAGCAGCACGACAGGGGGCAGCTCTGGGGCCAACGTCCTGACTTTC. This translates into CASSTTGGSSGANVLTF.

This clone was recorded a few times. J is TRBJ1-4 and V is TRBV15, with 7 bases matching TRBD1. The CDR3 has 14 residues. Germline assignment: CDR1 LNHNV and CDR2 YYDKDF (reference sequence). V was clipped by 5 bases and J by 5 bases; unmatched bases: 5. The CDR3: CATSSGTENEKLFF. CDR3 nucleotide sequence: TGTGCCACCAGCTCCGGGACAGAGAATGAAAAACTGTTTTTT.

This clone turned up a few times. The V gene is TRBV5-4, the J gene TRBJ2-7; D possibly corresponds to TRBD2 (5 bases). This CDR3 has 13 residues. V was clipped by 4 bases and J by 2 bases, with 10 bases between them. The germline gives CDR1 SGHNT, CDR2 YYREEE (reference sequence). The CDR3 spells CASSPAGTYEQYF. The CDR3 nucleotides are TGTGCCAGCAGCCCTGCCGGGACCTACGAGCAGTACTTC.

This rearrangement joins TRBV10-2 to TRBJ2-5, with a tentative D call TRBD2 (6 bases). CDR3 length: 15 residues. V was shortened by 3 bases and J by 1 base, with 12 bases between the two germline ends. The germline V gene has CDR1 WSHSY and CDR2 SAAADI. CDR3 residues: CASSDFGGIQETQYF. CDR3 nucleotides: TGCGCCAGCAGTGACTTCGGCGGGATCCAAGAGACCCAGTACTTC.

Note on this clone: Just one base apart from a much larger clone, this may be a read error. The identical CDR3 is also encoded by other nucleotide sequences in the sample. This chain joins TRBV24-1 and TRBJ2-7, with a tentative D call TRBD1 (5 bases). The CDR3 contains 13 residues. V dropped 5 bases and J dropped 1 base, with 8 bases sitting between them. Germline assignment: CDR1 KGHDR and CDR2 SFDVKD. CDR3 DNA: TGTGCCACCAGTGCTGCAGGGTCCTACGAGCAGTACTTC. Its translation is CATSAAGSYEQYF.

The V gene is TRBV30, the J gene TRBJ1-5; 12 nucleotides line up with TRBD1. CDR1 is GTSNPN, CDR2 SVGIG, per germline (reference sequence). The CDR3 length is 15 residues. V lost 3 bases to trimming and J lost 5 bases; unmatched junction nucleotides: 5. The DNA for the CDR3 is TGTGCCTGGAGCCTAGGGACAGGGGGCGATCAGCCCCAGCATTTT. Encoded protein: CAWSLGTGGDQPQHF.

The chain employs TRBV6-5 and TRBJ1-1; D remains unclear. The CDR3 is 15 amino acids. The V end lost 6 bases, the J end lost 0 bases, and 14 bases lay between the germline ends. Germline V CDR1 and CDR2: MNHEY, SVGAGI. CDR3: CASSPGSGLNTEAFF. CDR3 DNA sequence: TGTGCCAGCAGCCCCGGATCGGGATTGAACACTGAAGCTTTCTTT.

The sample holds a few counts of this clone. This chain joins TRBV6-4 and TRBJ2-3; 8 positions agree with TRBD1. CDR3 length equals 15 residues. Germline V gene lookup returns CDR1 MRHNA and CDR2 SNTAGT. After removal of 2 bases from V and 1 base from J, the junction contained 2 bases not matched to a gene. The CDR3: CASSDNRGGTDTQYF. CDR3 sequence (DNA): TGTGCCAGCAGTGACAACAGGGGGGGCACAGATACGCAGTATTTT.

The chain combines TRBV28 with TRBJ1-1; TRBD1 might be the D (6 bases). The CDR3 extends over 16 amino acids. Germline lookup yields CDR1 MDHEN and CDR2 SYDVKM. V was clipped by 1 base and J by 0 bases, with 12 bases between them. The CDR3: CASSLFGTLMNTEAFF. For the CDR3, the DNA is TGTGCCAGCAGTTTATTTGGGACACTTATGAACACTGAAGCTTTCTTT.

V and J are TRBV30 and TRBJ2-7, with 7 bases identical to TRBD1. The CDR3 runs 14 residues. The junction had 5 bases not matched to a gene; V was cut back by 0 bases and J by 3 bases. The V gene's germline CDR1 is GTSNPN and CDR2 SVGIG (reference sequence). CDR3 in amino acids: CAWSVAGGHYEQYF. DNA of the CDR3: TGTGCCTGGAGTGTAGCAGGGGGTCACTACGAGCAGTACTTC. Full variable domain (missing parts from reference TRBV30 and TRBJ2-7): SQTIHQWPATLVQPVGSPLSLECTVEGTSNPNLYWYRQAAGRGLQLLFYSVGIGQISSEVPQNLSASRPQDRQFILSSKKLLLSDSGFYLCAWSVAGGHYEQYFGPGTRLTVT.

This chain connects TRBV19 to TRBJ2-1; weak D call: TRBD2 (6 bases). Germline values: CDR1 LNHDA, CDR2 SQIVND (reference sequence). Trimming took 8 bases from V and 7 from J, leaving 12 bases between them. The CDR3 spans 12 residues. CDR3 nucleotides: TGTGCCAGTCGTTTTGGGGGGAATGAGCAGTTCTTC. Translation: CASRFGGNEQFF.

The rearrangement uses TRBV18 and TRBJ2-5, with a weak D call TRBD1 (6 bases). V shed 4 bases and J shed 2 bases, with 8 bases lying between them. The V gene's germline CDR1 is KGHSH and CDR2 LQKENI. The CDR3 has 13 amino acids. In DNA, the CDR3 is TGTGCCAGCTCACTAGGACAGCAAGAGACCCAGTACTTC. This sequence encodes CASSLGQQETQYF.

The CDR3 sequence: CASSQAGLRSPLHF. CDR3 DNA: TGCGCCAGCAGCCAAGCGGGGTTACGATCACCCCTCCACTTT. The V gene is TRBV4-3, the J gene TRBJ1-6; no reliable D call. CDR3 size: 14 residues. Per germline, CDR1 LGHNA and CDR2 YSLEER. Trimming took off 1 base at V and 10 bases at J, with 11 bases between the two ends.

The count of this clone is one. The J gene is TRBJ1-6, the V gene TRBV2; D call uncertain. Germline V gene data show CDR1 as SNHLY and CDR2 as FYNNEI. The V end lost 4 bases, the J end lost 7 bases, and 14 bases lay between the germline ends. The CDR3 sequence is 15 residues long. The CDR3 sequence is CASSGGLLPNSPLHF. The CDR3, as DNA: TGTGCCAGCAGTGGAGGTTTACTGCCAAATTCACCCCTCCACTTT.

The chain has TRBV3-1 (or the pseudogene TRBV3-2) and TRBJ2-7, with 9 bases identical to TRBD2. CDR1 and CDR2 (germline): LGHDT, YNNKEL (reference sequence). This CDR3 is 18 amino acids long. V lost 1 base, J lost 1 base, and 11 bases stayed unmatched. CDR3: CASSQGGASGDHSYEQYF. As DNA, the CDR3 is TGTGCCAGCAGCCAAGGGGGGGCTAGCGGGGACCATTCCTACGAGCAGTACTTC.

V usage is TRBV6-5 and J usage is TRBJ1-3; TRBD1 agrees at 7 bases. Looked up from germline, CDR1 is MNHEY and CDR2 is SVGAGI. J was trimmed by 7 bases and V by 2 bases; bases with no gene match: 11. The CDR3 has 16 residues. The CDR3 is CASSYDAAGGRNTIYF. CDR3 coding DNA: TGTGCCAGCAGTTACGACGCGGCAGGGGGTCGGAACACCATATATTTT.

Concerning this clone itself: This sample also contains other DNA sequences that code for the same CDR3. This chain uses TRBV28 with TRBJ1-6; maybe TRBD1 (6 bases). The CDR3 sequence is 14 residues long. Trimming removed 3 bases at V and 7 bases at J, with 10 bases between. The V gene's germline CDR1 is MDHEN and CDR2 SYDVKM. The CDR3 is CASSLGQGNSPLHF. DNA of the CDR3: TGTGCCAGCAGTTTGGGTCAGGGGAATTCACCCCTCCACTTT.

The chain links TRBV30 to TRBJ1-3; no reliable D call. Germline CDR1 reads GTSNPN; CDR2 reads SVGIG (reference sequence). The CDR3 is made up of 14 amino acids. The V and J ends lost 4 bases and 0 bases respectively, with 10 bases between them. As DNA, the CDR3 is TGTGCCTGGATTGAAGTACACTCTGGAAACACCATATATTTT. As protein: CAWIEVHSGNTIYF.

The chain is built from TRBV9 and TRBJ2-3; TRBD2 matches at 10 bases. J lost 4 bases, V lost 4 bases, and 15 bases had no gene match. CDR1 is SGDLS and CDR2 is YYNGEE in the germline V gene. The CDR3 totals 18 residues. The DNA for the CDR3 is TGTGCCAGCAGCTTTAGCATCCAGCGGGGGGGCCGCGCAGATACGCAGTATTTT. Amino acid sequence: CASSFSIQRGGRADTQYF. The full variable domain, its missing parts supplied by reference TRBV9 and TRBJ2-3, is DSGVTQTPKHLITATGQRVTLRCSPRSGDLSVYWYQQSLDQGLQFLIQYYNGEERAKGNILERFSAQQFPDLHSELNLSSLELGDSALYFCASSFSIQRGGRADTQYFGPGTRLTVL.

The J gene is TRBJ1-1, the V gene TRBV7-9; TRBD1 aligns across 8 bases. Germline V gene data show CDR1 as SEHNR and CDR2 as FQNEAQ (reference sequence). The CDR3 has 16 residues. V lost 4 bases to trimming and J lost 4 bases; unmatched junction nucleotides: 11. The CDR3 DNA reads TGTGCCAGCAGCTCCCAGAACCAGGGGGCTCGCACTGAAGCTTTCTTT. It translates to CASSSQNQGARTEAFF.

This clone has only one observation. The rearrangement links TRBV19 to TRBJ2-7; TRBD2 matches 13 bases. V shed 2 bases and J 3 bases; nucleotides not matched to a gene: 4. Germline V gene sequence: CDR1 LNHDA, CDR2 SQIVND (reference sequence). CDR3 length equals 16 residues. The CDR3 sequence is CASSIKGLAGLYEQYF. The DNA for the CDR3 is TGTGCCAGTAGTATAAAGGGACTAGCGGGGCTCTACGAGCAGTACTTC.

The V call is TRBV27, the J call TRBJ2-2; possibly TRBD2 for D (7 bases). Germline loops: CDR1 MNHEY, CDR2 SMNVEV (reference sequence). Trimming removed 2 bases from V and 3 bases from J, with 10 bases in between. The CDR3 has 15 residues. The CDR3 DNA follows: TGTGCCAGCAGTTTAAGGGGGGGCGACACCGGGGAGCTGTTTTTT. Translated, it gives CASSLRGGDTGELFF.

CDR3 loop: CASSRLGLAGEWGEQYF. The CDR3 DNA sequence: TGTGCCAGCAGCCGACTGGGACTAGCGGGGGAGTGGGGCGAGCAGTACTTC. The chain joins TRBV6-6 to TRBJ2-7; 14 bases map to TRBD2. The CDR3 totals 17 residues. With 6 bases clipped from V and 6 bases from J, the junction kept 13 bases outside the gene matches. The germline V gene has CDR1 MNHNY and CDR2 SVGAGI (reference sequence).

The chain employs TRBV6-2 or TRBV6-3 and TRBJ2-4, with D possibly matching TRBD2 (6 bases). V dropped 6 bases and J dropped 12 bases, with 21 bases sitting between them. Germline-derived CDR1 and CDR2 are MNHEY and SVGEGT. The CDR3 length is 14 residues. Written as DNA, the CDR3 is TGTGCCAGCAGCTCCGGGACTTGGGAGAGGGATCAGTACTTC. Residues: CASSSGTWERDQYF.

The chain combines TRBV14 with TRBJ2-3, with D unresolved. Per germline, CDR1 SGHDN and CDR2 FVKESK. The V end was cut by 1 base, the J end by 5 bases, with 7 bases between. This CDR3 has 13 amino acids. The CDR3 DNA reads TGTGCCAGCAGCCAAGGGGCTCGAGATACGCAGTATTTT. It is translated as CASSQGARDTQYF. Supplemented by reference TRBV14 and TRBJ2-3, the full variable domain reads EAGVTQFPSHSVIEKGQTVTLRCDPISGHDNLYWYRRVMGKEIKFLLHFVKESKQDESGMPNNRFLAERTGGTYSTLKVQPAELEDSGVYFCASSQGARDTQYFGPGTRLTVL.

This clone has more than one count but fewer than ten. The chain links TRBV7-2 to TRBJ1-6, with unresolved D. CDR3 length: 13 amino acids. Trimming removed 5 bases at V and 17 bases at J, with 19 bases between. Per germline, CDR1 SGHTA and CDR2 FQGNSA. CDR3: CASSIRGPWNVHF. In nucleotides, the CDR3 is TGTGCCAGCAGCATACGCGGGCCCTGGAATGTCCACTTT.

This rearrangement joins TRBV7-2 to TRBJ1-1, with a possible D match to TRBD1 (5 bases). Per germline, CDR1 SGHTA and CDR2 FQGNSA. The germline V and J ends were trimmed by 1 base and 11 bases, with 20 bases remaining between them. The CDR3 covers 15 residues. In DNA, the CDR3 is TGTGCCAGCAGCTTAGAAGGGCAGGGTAGGGTTTACGCTTTCTTT. Translating it yields CASSLEGQGRVYAFF. Supplemented by reference TRBV7-2 and TRBJ1-1, the full variable domain reads GAGVSQSPSNKVTEKGKDVELRCDPISGHTALYWYRQSLGQGLEFLIYFQGNSAPDKSGLPSDRFSAERTGGSVSTLTIQRTQQEDSAVYLCASSLEGQGRVYAFFGQGTRLTVV.

This clone occurred once. The chain couples TRBV28 to TRBJ2-3; tentative D call: TRBD2 (7 bases). This CDR3 contains 15 residues. V was trimmed by 7 bases and J by 3 bases, leaving 17 bases between them. Germline CDR1 is MDHEN and CDR2 is SYDVKM. CDR3 amino acids: CASTTRGGRTDTQYF. The CDR3 DNA reads as TGTGCCAGCACCACCCGCGGGGGCCGTACAGATACGCAGTATTTT.